This TCR beta chain was observed in a study of T cell responses to AZD1222 COVID-19 vaccine. This clone was picked up a small number of times. Sequencing was performed with immunoSEQ multiplex PCR; in TCRdb, only in-frame clones are kept and a portion is missing. Altogether around 71,000 clones are present, 80% being singletons, with the ten largest covering more than 12%. Germline CDR1 reads MGHRA; CDR2 reads YSYEKL. Trimming took 6 bases from V and 0 from J, leaving 12 bases between them. This CDR3 has 14 residues. The sequence derives from an adult who received the AZD1222 COVID-19 vaccine. The sequencing used peripheral blood, collected 28 days after the second AZD1222 dose. The chain combines TRBV4-1 with TRBJ2-7, with D tentatively TRBD1 (5 bases). Here the CDR3 reads CASRDTRSSYEQYF. DNA for the CDR3: TGCGCCAGCAGGGACACCCGGAGCTCCTACGAGCAGTACTTC.